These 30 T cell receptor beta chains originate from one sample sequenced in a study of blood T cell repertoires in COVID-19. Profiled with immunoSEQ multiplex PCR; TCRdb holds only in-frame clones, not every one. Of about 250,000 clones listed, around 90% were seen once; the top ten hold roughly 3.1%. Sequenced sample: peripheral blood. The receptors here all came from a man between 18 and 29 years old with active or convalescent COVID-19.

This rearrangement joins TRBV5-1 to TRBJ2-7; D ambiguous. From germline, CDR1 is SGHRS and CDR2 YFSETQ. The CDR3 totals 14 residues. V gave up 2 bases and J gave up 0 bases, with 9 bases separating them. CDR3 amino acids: CASSFRPGSYEQYF. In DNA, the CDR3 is TGCGCCAGCAGCTTCCGTCCCGGCTCCTACGAGCAGTACTTC.

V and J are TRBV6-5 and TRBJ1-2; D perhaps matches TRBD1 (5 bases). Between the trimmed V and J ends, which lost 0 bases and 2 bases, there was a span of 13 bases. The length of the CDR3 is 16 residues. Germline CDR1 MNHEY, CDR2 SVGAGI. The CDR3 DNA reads TGTGCCAGCAGTTACTCGCGGGGGGGTGAGAACTATGGCTACACCTTC. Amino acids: CASSYSRGGENYGYTF.

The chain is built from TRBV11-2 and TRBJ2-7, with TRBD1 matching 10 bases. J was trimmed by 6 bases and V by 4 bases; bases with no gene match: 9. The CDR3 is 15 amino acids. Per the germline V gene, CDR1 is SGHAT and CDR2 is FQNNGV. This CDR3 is CASSSPGQGRGEQYF. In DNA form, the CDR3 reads TGTGCCAGCAGCTCTCCGGGACAGGGGAGGGGCGAGCAGTACTTC. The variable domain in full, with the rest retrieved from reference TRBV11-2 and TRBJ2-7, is EAGVAQSPRYKIIEKRQSVAFWCNPISGHATLYWYQQILGQGPKLLIQFQNNGVVDDSQLPKDRFSAERLKGVDSTLKIQPAKLEDSAVYLCASSSPGQGRGEQYFGPGTRLTVT.

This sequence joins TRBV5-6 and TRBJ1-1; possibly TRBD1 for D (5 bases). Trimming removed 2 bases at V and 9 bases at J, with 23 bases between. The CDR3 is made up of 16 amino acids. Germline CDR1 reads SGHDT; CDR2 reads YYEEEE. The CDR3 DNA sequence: TGTGCCAGCAGCTTACGGCATTACGGGGGATCCCTCCAAGCTTTCTTT. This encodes CASSLRHYGGSLQAFF.

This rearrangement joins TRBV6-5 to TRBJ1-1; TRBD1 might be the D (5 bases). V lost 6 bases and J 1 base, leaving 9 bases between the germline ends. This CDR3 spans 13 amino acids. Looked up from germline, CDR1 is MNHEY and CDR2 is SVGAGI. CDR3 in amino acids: CASRGLSNTEAFF. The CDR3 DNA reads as TGTGCCAGCAGGGGGCTTTCGAACACTGAAGCTTTCTTT.

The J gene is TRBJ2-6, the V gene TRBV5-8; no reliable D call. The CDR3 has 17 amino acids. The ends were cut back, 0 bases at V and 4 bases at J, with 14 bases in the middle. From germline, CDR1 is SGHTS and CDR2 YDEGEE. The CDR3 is CASSLAIGVLGANVLTF. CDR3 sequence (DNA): TGTGCCAGCAGCTTGGCGATAGGAGTTCTGGGGGCCAACGTCCTGACTTTC.

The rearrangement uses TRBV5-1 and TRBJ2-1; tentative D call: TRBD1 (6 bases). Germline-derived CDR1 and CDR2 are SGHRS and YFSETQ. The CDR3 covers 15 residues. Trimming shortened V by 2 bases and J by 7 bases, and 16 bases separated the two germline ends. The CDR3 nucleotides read TGCGCCAGCAGCTTAGAAAACAGGGATCGGAATGAGCAGTTCTTC. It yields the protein CASSLENRDRNEQFF.

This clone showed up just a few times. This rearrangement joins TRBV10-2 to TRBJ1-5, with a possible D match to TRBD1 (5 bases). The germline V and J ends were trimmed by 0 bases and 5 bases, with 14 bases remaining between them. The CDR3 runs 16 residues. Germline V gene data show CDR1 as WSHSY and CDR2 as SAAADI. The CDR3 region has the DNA TGCGCCAGCAGTGAGTCATCCCAGGGTAGACATCAGCCCCAGCATTTT. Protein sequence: CASSESSQGRHQPQHF.

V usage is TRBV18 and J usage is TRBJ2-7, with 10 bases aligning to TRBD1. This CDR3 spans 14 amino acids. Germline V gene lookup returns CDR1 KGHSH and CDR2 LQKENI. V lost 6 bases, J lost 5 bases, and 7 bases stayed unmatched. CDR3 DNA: TGTGCCAGCTCCAGGGACAGGGGAAAGGACGAGCAGTACTTC. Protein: CASSRDRGKDEQYF.

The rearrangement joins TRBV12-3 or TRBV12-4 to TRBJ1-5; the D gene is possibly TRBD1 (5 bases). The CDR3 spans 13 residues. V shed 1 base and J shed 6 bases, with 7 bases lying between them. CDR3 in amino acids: CASSLGGGQPQHF. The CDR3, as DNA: TGTGCCAGCAGTTTAGGGGGGGGTCAGCCCCAGCATTTT.

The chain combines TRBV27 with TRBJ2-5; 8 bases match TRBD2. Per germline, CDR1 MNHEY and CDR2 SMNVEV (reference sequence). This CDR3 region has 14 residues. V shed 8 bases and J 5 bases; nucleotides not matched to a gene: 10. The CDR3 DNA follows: TGTGCCAGCCCGCTTGGACTAGCTATCGAGACCCAGTACTTC. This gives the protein CASPLGLAIETQYF.

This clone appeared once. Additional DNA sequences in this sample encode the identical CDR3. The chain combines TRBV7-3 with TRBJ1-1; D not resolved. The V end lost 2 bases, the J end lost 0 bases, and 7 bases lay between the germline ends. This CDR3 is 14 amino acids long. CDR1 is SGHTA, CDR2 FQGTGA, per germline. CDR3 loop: CASSLSGLNTEAFF. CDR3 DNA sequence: TGTGCCAGCAGCTTATCGGGGTTGAACACTGAAGCTTTCTTT. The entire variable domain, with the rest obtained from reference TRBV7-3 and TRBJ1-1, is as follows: GAGVSQTPSNKVTEKGKYVELRCDPISGHTALYWYRQSLGQGPEFLIYFQGTGAADDSGLPNDRFFAVRPEGSVSTLKIQRTERGDSAVYLCASSLSGLNTEAFFGQGTRLTVV.

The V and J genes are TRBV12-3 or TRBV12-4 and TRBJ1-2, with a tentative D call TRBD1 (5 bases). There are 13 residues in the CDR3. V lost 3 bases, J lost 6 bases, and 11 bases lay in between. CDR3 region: CASSFTRVDGYTF. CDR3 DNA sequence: TGTGCCAGCAGTTTCACCAGGGTGGATGGCTACACCTTC.

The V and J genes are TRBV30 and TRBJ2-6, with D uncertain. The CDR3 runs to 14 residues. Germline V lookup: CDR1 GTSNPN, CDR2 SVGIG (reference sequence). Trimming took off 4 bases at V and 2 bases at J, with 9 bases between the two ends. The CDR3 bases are TGTGCCTGGACCTTTACAACTGGGGCCAACGTCCTGACTTTC. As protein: CAWTFTTGANVLTF.

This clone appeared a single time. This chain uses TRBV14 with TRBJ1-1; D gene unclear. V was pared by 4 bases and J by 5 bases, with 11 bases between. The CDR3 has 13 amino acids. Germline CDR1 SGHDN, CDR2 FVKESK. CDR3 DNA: TGTGCCAGCAGCCTGACTTGGAGGACTGAAGCTTTCTTT. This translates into CASSLTWRTEAFF.

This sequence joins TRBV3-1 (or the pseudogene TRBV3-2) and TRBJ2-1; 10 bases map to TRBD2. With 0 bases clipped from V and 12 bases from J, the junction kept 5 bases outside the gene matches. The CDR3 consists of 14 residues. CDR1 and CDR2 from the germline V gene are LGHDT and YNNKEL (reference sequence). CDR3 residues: CASSQEFSGRAQFF. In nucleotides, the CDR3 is TGTGCCAGCAGCCAAGAGTTCAGCGGGAGGGCGCAGTTCTTC.

CDR3 residues: CASQRQGGYGYTF. The CDR3 bases are TGCGCCAGCCAAAGACAGGGCGGCTATGGCTACACCTTC. The chain uses TRBV10-1 and TRBJ1-2; 7 bases line up with TRBD1. This CDR3 region has 13 residues. J lost 4 bases, V lost 8 bases, and 7 bases had no gene match. Germline V lookup: CDR1 WNHNN, CDR2 SYGVQD (reference sequence).

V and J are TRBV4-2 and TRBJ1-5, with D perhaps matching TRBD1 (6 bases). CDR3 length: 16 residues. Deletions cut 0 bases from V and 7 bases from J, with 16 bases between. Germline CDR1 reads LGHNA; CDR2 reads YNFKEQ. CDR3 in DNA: TGTGCCAGCAGCCAAGAGGTCGGGGACATGCGACAGCCCCAGCATTTT. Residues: CASSQEVGDMRQPQHF.

CDR3: CASSLVRLAGRTGELFF. For the CDR3, the DNA is TGTGCCAGCAGCTTAGTCCGGCTAGCGGGACGGACCGGGGAGCTGTTTTTT. The chain has TRBV13 and TRBJ2-2, with 9 positions matching TRBD2. CDR1 is PRHDT and CDR2 is FYEKMQ in the germline V gene (reference sequence). The CDR3 contains 17 residues. The V and J ends lost 1 base and 5 bases, in that order; junction bases with no gene match: 8.

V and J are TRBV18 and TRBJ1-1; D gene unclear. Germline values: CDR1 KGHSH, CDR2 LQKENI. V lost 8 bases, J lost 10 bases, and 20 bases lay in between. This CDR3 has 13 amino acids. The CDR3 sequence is CASLQRARGGAFF. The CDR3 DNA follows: TGTGCCAGCCTACAACGGGCCCGTGGAGGAGCTTTCTTT.

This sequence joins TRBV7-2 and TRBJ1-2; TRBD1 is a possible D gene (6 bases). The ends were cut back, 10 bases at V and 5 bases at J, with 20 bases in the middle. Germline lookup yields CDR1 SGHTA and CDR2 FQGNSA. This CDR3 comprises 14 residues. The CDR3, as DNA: TGTGCCATCACAGGGTATAAAACGGGTTATGGCTACACCTTC. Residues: CAITGYKTGYGYTF.

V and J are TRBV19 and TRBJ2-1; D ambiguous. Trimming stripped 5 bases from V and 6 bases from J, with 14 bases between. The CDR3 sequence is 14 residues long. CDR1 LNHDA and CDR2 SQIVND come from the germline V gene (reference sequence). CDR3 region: CASSPRLSPNEQFF. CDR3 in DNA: TGTGCCAGTAGTCCGCGACTCAGCCCCAATGAGCAGTTCTTC.

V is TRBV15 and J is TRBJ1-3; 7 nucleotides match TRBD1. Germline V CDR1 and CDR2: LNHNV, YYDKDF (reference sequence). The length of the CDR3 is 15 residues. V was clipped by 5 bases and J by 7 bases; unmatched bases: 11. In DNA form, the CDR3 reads TGTGCCACCAGCTACGACAGGGATGGGTGGAACACCATATATTTT. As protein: CATSYDRDGWNTIYF.

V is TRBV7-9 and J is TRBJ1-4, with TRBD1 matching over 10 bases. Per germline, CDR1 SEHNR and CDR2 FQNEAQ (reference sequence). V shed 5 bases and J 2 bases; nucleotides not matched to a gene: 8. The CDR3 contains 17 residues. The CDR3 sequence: CASSRGTGAATNEKLFF. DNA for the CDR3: TGTGCCAGCAGCCGCGGGACAGGGGCTGCCACTAATGAAAAACTGTTTTTT.

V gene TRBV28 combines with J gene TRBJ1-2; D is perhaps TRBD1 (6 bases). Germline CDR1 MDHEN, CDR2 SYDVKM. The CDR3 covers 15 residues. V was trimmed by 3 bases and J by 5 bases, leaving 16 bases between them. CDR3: CASSFGTSSLYGYTF. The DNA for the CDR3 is TGTGCCAGCAGTTTCGGGACATCTTCACTATATGGCTACACCTTC.

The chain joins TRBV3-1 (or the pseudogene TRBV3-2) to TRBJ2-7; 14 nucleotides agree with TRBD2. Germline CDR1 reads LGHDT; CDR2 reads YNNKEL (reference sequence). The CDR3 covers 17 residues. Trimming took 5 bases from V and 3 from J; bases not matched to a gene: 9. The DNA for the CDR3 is TGTGCCAGCAGCATTCGACTAGCGGGAGGGCTCCTCTACGAGCAGTACTTC. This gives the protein CASSIRLAGGLLYEQYF.

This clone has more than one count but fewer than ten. In DNA form, the CDR3 reads TGTGCCAGCAGCTCGACCAGGGACACGAAGGCTTTCTTT. Its protein product is CASSSTRDTKAFF. V gene TRBV7-3 combines with J gene TRBJ1-1; D may be TRBD1 (6 bases). Trimming took 4 bases from V and 11 from J, leaving 17 bases between them. This CDR3 contains 13 residues. Germline V CDR1 and CDR2: SGHTA, FQGTGA. Based on the CDR3 plus reference TRBV7-3 and TRBJ1-1, the full variable domain is GAGVSQTPSNKVTEKGKYVELRCDPISGHTALYWYRQSLGQGPEFLIYFQGTGAADDSGLPNDRFFAVRPEGSVSTLKIQRTERGDSAVYLCASSSTRDTKAFFGQGTRLTVV.

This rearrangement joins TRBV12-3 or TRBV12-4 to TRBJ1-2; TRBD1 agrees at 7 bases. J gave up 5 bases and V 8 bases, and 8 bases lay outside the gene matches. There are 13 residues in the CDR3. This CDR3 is CASGPTGLYGYTF. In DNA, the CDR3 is TGTGCCAGCGGGCCGACAGGGTTATATGGCTACACCTTC.

The CDR3 loop reads CASSYSGQGATEQFF. CDR3 in DNA: TGTGCCAGCAGTTACTCGGGACAGGGGGCGACCGAGCAGTTCTTC. The chain recombines TRBV6-2 or TRBV6-3 with TRBJ2-1, with 12 bases aligning to TRBD1. Germline V gives CDR1 MNHEY, CDR2 SVGEGT. The J segment lost 10 bases and the V segment lost 0 bases, leaving 4 bases of the junction unmatched. This CDR3 has 15 residues.

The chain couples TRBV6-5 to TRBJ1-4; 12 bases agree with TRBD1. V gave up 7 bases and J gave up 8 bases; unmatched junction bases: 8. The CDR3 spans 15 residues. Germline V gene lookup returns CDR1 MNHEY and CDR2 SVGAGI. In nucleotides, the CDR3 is TGTGCCAGCAAAGGGGGACAGGGGGCTCCGGAAAAACTGTTTTTT. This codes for CASKGGQGAPEKLFF.